This T cell receptor beta chain is from a study of T cell responses to AZD1222 COVID-19 vaccine. General study results and limits: Regions 160-218 and 743-854 held dominance among vaccine-associated CD4 TCRs, which spanned spike.

Comment on this clone: Its specificity is unknown.

TCRdb's copy holds only in-frame clones and misses some; the assay was immunoSEQ multiplex PCR. In the table there are some 100,000 clones, more than 70% of which are singletons. The CDR3 totals 14 residues. Germline CDR1 is ENHRY and CDR2 is SYGVKD. Trimming removed 3 bases at V and 1 base at J, with 6 bases between. Sequenced material: peripheral blood, taken 28 days after the second AZD1222 dose. This clonotype originated in an adult who received the AZD1222 COVID-19 vaccine. The gene calls are TRBV10-3 and TRBJ2-2, with a weak D call TRBD1 (6 bases). DNA of the CDR3: TGTGCCATCAGTGACAGGGGGAACACCGGGGAGCTGTTTTTT. It codes for CAISDRGNTGELFF.